This record looks at one T cell receptor (beta chain) sequence and its context. Its specificity is unknown. The entry originates in a study of T cell responses to AZD1222 COVID-19 vaccine. Clones were read by immunoSEQ multiplex PCR, and TCRdb kept only the in-frame ones, dropping some. The sample includes roughly 160,000 clones, 92% of them seen just once. Deletions cut 5 bases from V and 6 bases from J, with 23 bases between. The germline CDR1 and CDR2 sequences are MDHEN and SYDVKM. The length of the CDR3 is 17 residues. Whole-study findings and limits: Baseline serology detected seropositivity in only a handful of AZD1222 recipients. Possibly, clonal diversity was underestimated; donors were largely white British and included more females.

This TCR came from an adult who received the AZD1222 COVID-19 vaccine. Here the sequenced sample was peripheral blood, taken 28 days after the second AZD1222 dose. This chain joins TRBV28 and TRBJ1-5; a possible D gene is TRBD1 (5 bases). The CDR3: CASSPLAGTGGGQPQHF. CDR3 DNA sequence: TGTGCCAGCAGTCCCCTCGCCGGGACCGGGGGTGGTCAGCCCCAGCATTTT.